Following are 26 T cell receptor beta chains from one sample sequenced in a study of blood T cell repertoires in COVID-19. Sequenced by immunoSEQ multiplex PCR; TCRdb stores in-frame clones only, minus some. The data show approximately 78,000 clones, with approximately 90% seen just once and around 2.6% held by the top ten. Sequences were obtained from peripheral blood. The source of these receptors is a man aged 50-59 years with COVID-19, enrolled during active disease.

This clone was observed once. Distinct nucleotide sequences in the sample also encode this CDR3. CDR3 region: CASSGSGSSYNEQFF. As DNA, the CDR3 is TGTGCCAGCAGCGGATCGGGGAGCTCCTACAATGAGCAGTTCTTC. The chain links TRBV9 to TRBJ2-1; TRBD2 is a possible D gene (5 bases). The CDR3 has 15 residues. Trimming removed 3 bases from V and 0 bases from J, with 10 bases in between. In germline, CDR1 is SGDLS, CDR2 YYNGEE.

This chain uses TRBV9 with TRBJ2-5; D ambiguous. The germline V and J ends were trimmed by 0 bases and 5 bases, with 17 bases remaining between them. Per germline, CDR1 SGDLS and CDR2 YYNGEE. The CDR3 sequence is 16 residues long. In DNA, the CDR3 is TGTGCCAGCAGCGTAGCTGAGGCGGCTAGTGGGGAGACCCAGTACTTC. It codes for CASSVAEAASGETQYF.

The gene calls are TRBV19 and TRBJ2-2, with 7 bases that match TRBD1. CDR1 LNHDA and CDR2 SQIVND come from the germline V gene (reference sequence). The trim removed 8 bases at V and 3 bases at J, leaving 12 bases unmatched. This CDR3 is 16 amino acids long. DNA of the CDR3: TGTGCCAGTCGGGACAGCGATCAGGGGGACACCGGGGAGCTGTTTTTT. Translating gives CASRDSDQGDTGELFF. The full variable domain, in which reference TRBV19 and TRBJ2-2 provide the parts outside the CDR3, is DGGITQSPKYLFRKEGQNVTLSCEQNLNHDAMYWYRQDPGQGLRLIYYSQIVNDFQKGDIAEGYSVSREKKESFPLTVTSAQKNPTAFYLCASRDSDQGDTGELFFGEGSRLTVL.

V usage is TRBV6-6 and J usage is TRBJ2-7; TRBD1 is a possible D gene (7 bases). This CDR3 spans 14 amino acids. Germline V gene sequence: CDR1 MNHNY, CDR2 SVGAGI (reference sequence). V was shortened by 0 bases and J by 6 bases, with 12 bases between the two germline ends. CDR3 DNA sequence: TGTGCCAGCAGTTACTCGCCAGGGGGAGGCGAGCAGTACGTC. This gives the protein CASSYSPGGGEQYV.

The V and J genes are TRBV3-1 (or the pseudogene TRBV3-2) and TRBJ2-6; TRBD1 matches 9 bases. The junction had 9 bases not matched to a gene; V was cut back by 9 bases and J by 0 bases. Germline assignment: CDR1 LGHDT and CDR2 YNNKEL (reference sequence). This CDR3 spans 17 amino acids. The CDR3 loop reads CASTTGGSISGANVLTF. CDR3 nucleotides: TGTGCCAGTACCACAGGGGGCAGCATCTCTGGGGCCAACGTCCTGACTTTC.

This chain joins TRBV27 and TRBJ2-1, with 8 bases fitting TRBD2. V dropped 4 bases and J dropped 4; count of bases not matched to a gene: 6. This CDR3 contains 15 residues. Germline lookup yields CDR1 MNHEY and CDR2 SMNVEV (reference sequence). Here the CDR3 reads CASSSWGLGYNEQFF. In DNA form, the CDR3 reads TGTGCCAGCAGTTCGTGGGGACTAGGTTACAATGAGCAGTTCTTC.

The chain carries TRBV19 and TRBJ2-1, with 15 bases matching TRBD2. Unmatched junction bases numbered 6, after V lost 5 bases and J lost 10 bases. Germline V gives CDR1 LNHDA, CDR2 SQIVND (reference sequence). This CDR3 comprises 15 residues. CDR3 nucleotide sequence: TGTGCCAGTAGTCTCGGACTAGCGGGAGGGCGCGAGCAGTTCTTC. Translation: CASSLGLAGGREQFF.

The gene calls are TRBV6-1 and TRBJ2-7, with 7 bases identical to TRBD1. Germline V gene data show CDR1 as MNHNS and CDR2 as SASEGT. After removal of 1 base from V and 0 bases from J, the junction contained 3 bases not matched to a gene. The CDR3 is 15 residues long. The CDR3 here is CASSEEGTASYEQYF. DNA for the CDR3: TGTGCCAGCAGTGAAGAGGGGACAGCCTCCTACGAGCAGTACTTC.

J is TRBJ2-2 and V is TRBV4-3; 10 nucleotides agree with TRBD2. With V trimmed by 2 bases and J by 5 bases, 8 bases remained unmatched. The CDR3 runs to 17 residues. Germline V gives CDR1 LGHNA, CDR2 YSLEER. In DNA, the CDR3 is TGCGCCAGCAGCCAAAGGTCTAGCGGGAGCGGAACCGGGGAGCTGTTTTTT. Its translation: CASSQRSSGSGTGELFF.

This chain joins TRBV14 and TRBJ2-1, with 11 bases matching TRBD2. CDR1 is SGHDN, CDR2 FVKESK, per germline. The CDR3 loop spans 16 amino acids. V gave up 4 bases and J gave up 7 bases; unmatched junction bases: 9. For the CDR3, the DNA is TGTGCCAGCAGCCCACAACTAGCGGGAGAGGGAAATGAGCAGTTCTTC. Residues: CASSPQLAGEGNEQFF.

This clone was seen only a few times. V gene TRBV6-4 combines with J gene TRBJ2-7, with 13 bases that match TRBD2. Trimming removed 6 bases from V and 12 bases from J; junction bases left unmatched: 14. Germline CDR1 and CDR2: MRHNA and SNTAGT. This CDR3 has 15 residues. CDR3 amino acids: CASRVGTSGAKGTYV. CDR3 bases: TGTGCCAGCAGGGTCGGGACTAGCGGGGCTAAGGGGACGTACGTC.

V and J are TRBV5-1 and TRBJ2-3, with a weak D call TRBD2 (6 bases). Germline CDR1 reads SGHRS; CDR2 reads YFSETQ. V lost 3 bases and J 2 bases, leaving 13 bases between the germline ends. CDR3 length equals 15 residues. The CDR3 loop is CASSSGLQNTDTQYF. The CDR3 bases are TGCGCCAGCAGCTCCGGACTACAAAACACAGATACGCAGTATTTT.

This chain links TRBV10-3 with TRBJ2-3; no clear D. CDR1 and CDR2 (germline): ENHRY, SYGVKD. This CDR3 has 16 amino acids. V was trimmed by 3 bases and J by 2 bases, leaving 15 bases between them. The CDR3 sequence: CAISEVNPRLTDTQYF. For the CDR3, the DNA is TGTGCCATCAGTGAAGTGAACCCGCGTCTCACAGATACGCAGTATTTT.

V gene TRBV6-5 combines with J gene TRBJ2-2, with TRBD2 as a possible D gene (6 bases). The V gene lost 6 bases and the J gene lost 7 bases, with 15 bases spanning the gap. The CDR3 length is 14 residues. Germline values: CDR1 MNHEY, CDR2 SVGAGI. The CDR3, as DNA: TGTGCCAGCAGCCGGGGACTGGGGTTCGGGGAGCTGTTTTTT. This codes for CASSRGLGFGELFF.

This clone was detected a few times. This chain links TRBV2 with TRBJ2-7, with 9 bases lining up with TRBD1. CDR1 and CDR2 (germline): SNHLY, FYNNEI. The trim removed 7 bases at V and 2 bases at J, leaving 9 bases unmatched. There are 15 residues in the CDR3. CDR3 protein: CASTHRGQGPYEQYF. CDR3 DNA: TGTGCCAGCACCCACCGGGGACAGGGCCCCTACGAGCAGTACTTC. Combining the CDR3 with reference TRBV2 and TRBJ2-7 gives the whole variable domain EPEVTQTPSHQVTQMGQEVILRCVPISNHLYFYWYRQILGQKVEFLVSFYNNEISEKSEIFDDQFSVERPDGSNFTLKIRSTKLEDSAMYFCASTHRGQGPYEQYFGPGTRLTVT.

This clone occurred a few times. The rearrangement joins TRBV6-5 to TRBJ2-6, with D possibly matching TRBD2 (5 bases). This CDR3 comprises 16 residues. CDR1 is MNHEY and CDR2 is SVGAGI in the germline V gene. The V gene lost 0 bases and the J gene lost 2 bases, with 8 bases spanning the gap. CDR3 region: CASSYSLGAGANVLTF. The DNA for the CDR3 is TGTGCCAGCAGTTACTCCTTGGGAGCTGGGGCCAACGTCCTGACTTTC.

This chain uses TRBV19 with TRBJ1-2; 7 bases align to TRBD1. J gave up 4 bases and V 7 bases, and 9 bases lay outside the gene matches. The CDR3 totals 14 residues. Germline loops: CDR1 LNHDA, CDR2 SQIVND (reference sequence). The CDR3 coding sequence is TGTGCCAGTACCCACCCAGGGGGAGCCTATGGCTACACCTTC. The encoded protein is CASTHPGGAYGYTF.

The rearrangement joins TRBV4-1 to TRBJ1-2, with 7 bases identical to TRBD1. This CDR3 is 14 amino acids long. Germline CDR1 reads MGHRA; CDR2 reads YSYEKL. The V segment lost 2 bases and the J segment 4 bases; nucleotides outside the gene matches: 4. Written as DNA, the CDR3 is TGCGCCAGCAGCCAAATGGGACAGCCCTATGGCTACACCTTC. Amino acids: CASSQMGQPYGYTF.

This chain joins TRBV14 and TRBJ2-3; 10 bases are a match to TRBD1. V lost 6 bases to trimming and J lost 6 bases; unmatched junction nucleotides: 6. The length of the CDR3 is 14 residues. The V gene's germline CDR1 is SGHDN and CDR2 FVKESK. The CDR3 DNA follows: TGTGCCAGCAGTCGCGACAGGGGGCCCGATACGCAGTATTTT. Translating gives CASSRDRGPDTQYF.

This clone has a handful of counts. This chain links TRBV12-3 or TRBV12-4 with TRBJ1-5; weak D call: TRBD1 (5 bases). V was cut by 7 bases and J by 5 bases, with 12 bases left in between. This CDR3 comprises 13 residues. The CDR3 nucleotides are TGTGCCAGCAAGCAGGGAACTTATCAGCCCCAGCATTTT. Protein product: CASKQGTYQPQHF.

The V gene is TRBV5-1, the J gene TRBJ2-7; 7 positions match TRBD1. The CDR3 totals 14 residues. The J segment lost 7 bases and the V segment lost 0 bases, leaving 7 bases of the junction unmatched. Germline CDR1 SGHRS, CDR2 YFSETQ. The CDR3 region has the DNA TGCGCCAGCAGCTTGGACGTGACAGGGCTGGAGCAGTACTTC. Its translation is CASSLDVTGLEQYF.

The genes are TRBV28 and TRBJ1-2; D gene unclear. CDR1 is MDHEN, CDR2 SYDVKM, per germline. The CDR3 extends over 14 amino acids. Trimming shortened V by 4 bases and J by 8 bases, and 17 bases separated the two germline ends. The CDR3 is CASSSLQITRGYTF. Written as DNA, the CDR3 is TGTGCCAGCAGTTCCCTTCAAATTACTCGCGGCTACACCTTC.

V gene TRBV7-6 combines with J gene TRBJ2-1; 11 bases are shared with TRBD2. V trimming: 4 bases; J trimming: 4 bases; junction bases outside the gene matches: 9. From germline, CDR1 is SGHVS and CDR2 FNYEAQ. CDR3 length: 17 amino acids. The CDR3 reads CASSYLSGRAQYNEQFF. DNA for the CDR3: TGTGCCAGCAGCTATCTTAGCGGGAGGGCCCAGTACAATGAGCAGTTCTTC. Supplemented by reference TRBV7-6 and TRBJ2-1, the full variable domain reads GAGVSQSPRYKVTKRGQDVALRCDPISGHVSLYWYRQALGQGPEFLTYFNYEAQQDKSGLPNDRFSAERPEGSISTLTIQRTEQRDSAMYRCASSYLSGRAQYNEQFFGPGTRLTVL.

The chain carries TRBV2 and TRBJ2-1; 7 nucleotides match TRBD2. V lost 1 base to trimming and J lost 0 bases; unmatched junction nucleotides: 0. Germline V gene lookup returns CDR1 SNHLY and CDR2 FYNNEI. This CDR3 spans 15 amino acids. CDR3 sequence (DNA): TGTGCCAGCAGTGAAGTAGCGGGCTCCTACAATGAGCAGTTCTTC. Amino acid sequence: CASSEVAGSYNEQFF.

The V call is TRBV24-1, the J call TRBJ1-2; 9 bases line up with TRBD1. V trimming: 4 bases; J trimming: 4 bases; junction bases outside the gene matches: 3. The CDR3 has 14 residues. From germline, CDR1 is KGHDR and CDR2 SFDVKD. The CDR3 coding sequence is TGTGCCACCAGTGAGACGGGACAGGGCTATGGCTACACCTTC. It yields the protein CATSETGQGYGYTF.

The V and J genes are TRBV19 and TRBJ1-1, with TRBD1 identical over 7 bases. Trimming at V came to 7 bases and at J to 9 bases, leaving 14 bases not matched to a gene. This CDR3 comprises 14 residues. CDR1 and CDR2 from the germline V gene are LNHDA and SQIVND (reference sequence). The CDR3 nucleotides read TGTGCCAGTACCCATCTACAGGGGCTTGGGAAAGCTTTCTTT. It translates to CASTHLQGLGKAFF.